This TCR beta chain was recovered during a study of blood T cell repertoires in COVID-19. As for the study in general: Sites in the United States, Italy and Spain provided acute and convalescent COVID-19 samples. PBMCs, B-cell-depleted T cells, or T cells provided the cDNA or gDNA that made up the material.

This CDR3 contains 14 residues. CDR1 and CDR2 (germline): SNHLY, FYNNEI. V shed 3 bases and J shed 2 bases, with 11 bases lying between them. Authors' data handling: Estimates of nucleated cell counts were drawn from the amplification of reference gene primers. The table came from immunoSEQ multiplex PCR; TCRdb's copy has only in-frame clones and leaves some out. That table gives V, J and clone size, and the DNA gave D and trimming. Among around 100,000 clones listed, about four fifths were seen once. Sequencing input: peripheral blood. This receptor was taken from a man aged 60 to 69 with acute or convalescent COVID-19. This rearrangement joins TRBV2 to TRBJ2-7, with D perhaps matching TRBD1 (6 bases). DNA of the CDR3: TGTGCCAGCAGTGACAGGACAGCCACCTACGAGCAGTACTTC. Protein sequence: CASSDRTATYEQYF.